The present T cell receptor beta chain was sequenced within a study of long-term antiretroviral therapy in people with HIV. Survey level was the resolution at which the v3.0 immunoSEQ assay ran. The table came from immunoSEQ multiplex PCR; TCRdb's copy has only in-frame clones and leaves some out. The sample contains more than 20,000 clones, 86% of which appear only once. Sequenced material: unsorted PBMCs, taken 2.7 years after starting antiretroviral therapy. This sequence originates from a man aged 40-49 years with HIV.

In DNA form, the CDR3 reads TGTGCCAGCAGTTCAAGCGGGAACTCCTACAATGAGCAGTTCTTC. Amino acid sequence: CASSSSGNSYNEQFF. The V call is TRBV11-2, the J call TRBJ2-1, with 7 positions matching TRBD2. Trimming cost V 6 bases and J 0 bases; bases outside gene matches: 5. CDR1 SGHAT and CDR2 FQNNGV come from the germline V gene. This CDR3 has 15 amino acids.